Only a few counts were recorded for the clone carrying this TCR beta chain. No antigen is known for it. The data were taken from a study of T cells in localized non-small cell lung cancer. Study-level points and caveats: Higher blood T cell density tracked longer overall survival. Clonality of T cells reached its maximum in uninvolved adjacent lung, surpassing tumor. Within adjacent lung there appeared a median approximately 59 of the top 100 tumor clones.

Sequenced by immunoSEQ multiplex PCR; TCRdb stores in-frame clones only, minus some. The sample lists about 2,700 clones; approximately 24% were seen once. The sequence was obtained from a female donor over 55 with stage I lung adenocarcinoma. Source: lung tumor tissue, taken before any cancer treatment.

The CDR3 DNA sequence: TGTGCCAGCAAACTAGGACTAGGTCTTTCCGGAGAGACCCAGTACTTC. Translating gives CASKLGLGLSGETQYF. The chain combines TRBV28 with TRBJ2-5; TRBD2 matches at 7 bases. CDR3 length: 16 residues. J gave up 4 bases and V 7 bases, and 15 bases lay outside the gene matches. The germline gives CDR1 MDHEN, CDR2 SYDVKM.